The 5 T cell receptor beta chains below were found in one sample sequenced in a study of T cell responses to AZD1222 COVID-19 vaccine. Repertoires were generated with immunoSEQ multiplex PCR, while TCRdb's copy carries only in-frame clones and drops some. Here the sample spans around 100,000 clones, 90% being singletons. Source: peripheral blood, taken on day 0 of AZD1222 vaccination. These receptors all come from an adult in good health.

The V and J genes are TRBV6-6 and TRBJ2-2; possibly TRBD1 or TRBD2 for D (5 bases each). CDR3 length: 17 residues. Germline CDR1 and CDR2: MNHNY and SVGAGI (reference sequence). V lost 5 bases, J lost 0 bases, and 16 bases lay in between. The CDR3 here is CASSPARWGTNTGELFF. CDR3 bases: TGTGCCAGCAGTCCAGCTAGATGGGGGACGAACACCGGGGAGCTGTTTTTT.

This CDR3 reads CASSSIGNTIYF. CDR3 in DNA: TGTGCCAGCAGCTCCATAGGAAACACCATATATTTT. V and J are TRBV11-1 and TRBJ1-3; D not resolved. The germline V and J ends were trimmed by 4 bases and 4 bases, with 5 bases remaining between them. Germline CDR1 is SGHAT and CDR2 is FQDESV (reference sequence). The CDR3 spans 12 residues.

The V call is TRBV5-1, the J call TRBJ2-7; perhaps TRBD2 as D (5 bases). The germline V gene encodes CDR1 SGHRS and CDR2 YFSETQ. Trimming stripped 4 bases from V and 1 base from J, with 15 bases between. The CDR3 is 15 amino acids. The CDR3 region is CASSLLSGSSYEQYF. CDR3 nucleotide sequence: TGCGCCAGCAGCCTACTAAGCGGTTCGTCCTACGAGCAGTACTTC.

The chain has TRBV7-6 and TRBJ1-6; D not certain. V lost 1 base and J lost 6, with 4 bases in between. Germline-derived CDR1 and CDR2 are SGHVS and FNYEAQ. CDR3 length: 13 residues. Written as DNA, the CDR3 is TGTGCCAGCAGCTTAGACATTAATTCACCCCTCCACTTT. Translation gives CASSLDINSPLHF.

The gene calls are TRBV7-3 and TRBJ2-3; 7 bases are a match to TRBD2. The trim removed 0 bases at V and 0 bases at J, leaving 9 bases unmatched. In germline, CDR1 is SGHTA, CDR2 FQGTGA. The CDR3 is made up of 18 amino acids. For the CDR3, the DNA is TGTGCCAGCAGCTTAACCCCCGGACTAGGGACTAGCACAGATACGCAGTATTTT. Amino acids: CASSLTPGLGTSTDTQYF.